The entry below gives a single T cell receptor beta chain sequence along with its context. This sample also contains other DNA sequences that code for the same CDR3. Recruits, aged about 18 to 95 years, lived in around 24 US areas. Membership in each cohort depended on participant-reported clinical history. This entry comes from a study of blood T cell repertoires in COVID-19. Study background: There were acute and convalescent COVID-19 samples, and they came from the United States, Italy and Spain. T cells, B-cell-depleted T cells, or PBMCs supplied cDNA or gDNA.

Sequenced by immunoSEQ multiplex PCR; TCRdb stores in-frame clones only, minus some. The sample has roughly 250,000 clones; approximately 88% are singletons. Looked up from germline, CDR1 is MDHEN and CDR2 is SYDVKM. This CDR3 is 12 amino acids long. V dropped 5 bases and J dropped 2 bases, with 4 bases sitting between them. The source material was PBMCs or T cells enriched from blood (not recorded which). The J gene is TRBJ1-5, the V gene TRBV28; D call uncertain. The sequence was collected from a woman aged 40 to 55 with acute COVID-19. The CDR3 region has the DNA TGTGCCAGCAGTCCGGGCAATCAGCCCCAGCATTTT. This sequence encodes CASSPGNQPQHF.